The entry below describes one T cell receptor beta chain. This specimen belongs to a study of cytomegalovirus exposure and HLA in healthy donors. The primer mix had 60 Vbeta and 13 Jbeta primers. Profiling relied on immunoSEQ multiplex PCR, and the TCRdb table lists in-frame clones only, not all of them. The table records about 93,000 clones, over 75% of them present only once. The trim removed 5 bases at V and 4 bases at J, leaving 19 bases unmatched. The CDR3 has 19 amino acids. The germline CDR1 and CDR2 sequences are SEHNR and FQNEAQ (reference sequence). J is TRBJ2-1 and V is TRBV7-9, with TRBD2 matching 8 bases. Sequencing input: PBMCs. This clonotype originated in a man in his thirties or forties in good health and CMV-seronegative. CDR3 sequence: CASSPKAGGAAEDYNEQFF. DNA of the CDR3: TGTGCCAGCAGCCCTAAGGCCGGGGGGGCCGCGGAGGATTACAATGAGCAGTTCTTC.